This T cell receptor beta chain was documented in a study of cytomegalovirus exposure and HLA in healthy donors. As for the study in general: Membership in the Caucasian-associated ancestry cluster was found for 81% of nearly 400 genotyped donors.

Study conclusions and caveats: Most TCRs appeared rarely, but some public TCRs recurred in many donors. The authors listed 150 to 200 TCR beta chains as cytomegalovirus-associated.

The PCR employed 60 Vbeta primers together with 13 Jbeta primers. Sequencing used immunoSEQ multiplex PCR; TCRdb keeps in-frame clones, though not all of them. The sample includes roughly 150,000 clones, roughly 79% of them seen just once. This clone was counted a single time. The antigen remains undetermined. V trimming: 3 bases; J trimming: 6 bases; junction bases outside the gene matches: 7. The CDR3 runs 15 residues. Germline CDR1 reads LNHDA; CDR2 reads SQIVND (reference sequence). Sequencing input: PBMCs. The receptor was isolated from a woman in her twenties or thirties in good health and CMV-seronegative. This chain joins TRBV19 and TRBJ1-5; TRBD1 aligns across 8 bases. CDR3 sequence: CASSIGRGRGQPQHF. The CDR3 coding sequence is TGTGCCAGTAGTATTGGCAGGGGGCGCGGTCAGCCCCAGCATTTT.